This TCR beta chain is drawn from a study of blood T cells in healthy people across ages. Study conclusions and caveats: A strong correlation between TCR beta diversity and naive T cell percentage was seen.

Through a sample-barcoded 5' primer and a J-beta primer mix, a second PCR was run for roughly 6 to 11 cycles. Sequencing of every sample gave 2.5 million or more CDR3-containing paired-end reads. TCRdb ran MiXCR on the 5' RACE reads and lists one entry per CDR3 protein. This table holds some 1.8 million distinct CDR3 sequences, approximately 39% found once. There are a few counts of this clonotype. The antigen is unknown. The sequenced sample consisted of blood. This TCR came from a human donor in good health.

The CDR3 bases are TGCGCCAGCAGCTCCCGCTCCGGGTCGGGGGAAAAACTGTTTTTT. Translated, it gives CASSSRSGSGEKLFF. The gene calls are TRBV4-3 and TRBJ1-4; the D is unclear. The CDR3 loop spans 15 amino acids. Trimming cost V 5 bases and J 8 bases, with 18 bases left between them. CDR1 and CDR2 from the germline V gene are LGHNA and YSLEER.